This T cell receptor beta chain originates from a study of identical twins. Overall study findings and caveats: One should note that invariant MAIT and iNKT cells could partly confound zero-insertion analyses.

This CDR3 is built from 15 residues. The ends lost 7 bases at V and 0 bases at J; junction bases unmatched: 7. Germline V gives CDR1 MDHEN, CDR2 SYDVKM. Regarding this clonotype: Its matching antigen is unknown.

In every case, the donor was a healthy Caucasian. Unique molecular identifiers were present on the cDNA, and a universal primer site came from template switching. Each CDR3 protein gets one entry after TCRdb re-called the 5' RACE reads with MiXCR. The sample has around 470,000 distinct CDR3 sequences, over 12% seen once. The same data also went into a second study, on yellow fever vaccine responses in identical twins.

The sample taken for sequencing was CD4+ T cells sorted from blood. The clonotype originates from a young woman in good health. The V and J genes are TRBV28 and TRBJ2-7; 9 bases align to TRBD1. The CDR3, as DNA: TGTGCCAGCAATCCACAGGGGGCGAGCTCCTACGAGCAGTACTTC. It is translated as CASNPQGASSYEQYF.